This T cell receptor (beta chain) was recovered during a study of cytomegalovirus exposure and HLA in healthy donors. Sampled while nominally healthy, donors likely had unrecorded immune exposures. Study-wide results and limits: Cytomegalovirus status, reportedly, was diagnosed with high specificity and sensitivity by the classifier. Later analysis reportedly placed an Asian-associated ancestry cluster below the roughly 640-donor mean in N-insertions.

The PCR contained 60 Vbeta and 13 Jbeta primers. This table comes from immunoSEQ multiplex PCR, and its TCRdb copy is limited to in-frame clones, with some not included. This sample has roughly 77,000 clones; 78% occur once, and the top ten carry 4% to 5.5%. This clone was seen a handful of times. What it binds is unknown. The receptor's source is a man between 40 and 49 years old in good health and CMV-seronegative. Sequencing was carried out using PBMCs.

The CDR3 protein is CASSPRQGAKNTEAFF. CDR3 in DNA: TGTGCCAGCAGCCCCCGACAGGGTGCTAAGAACACTGAAGCTTTCTTT. The J gene is TRBJ1-1, the V gene TRBV7-9; the match to TRBD1 covers 7 bases. CDR1 and CDR2 from the germline V gene are SEHNR and FQNEAQ (reference sequence). The CDR3 is 16 residues long. Trimming cost V 5 bases and J 1 base; bases outside gene matches: 10.